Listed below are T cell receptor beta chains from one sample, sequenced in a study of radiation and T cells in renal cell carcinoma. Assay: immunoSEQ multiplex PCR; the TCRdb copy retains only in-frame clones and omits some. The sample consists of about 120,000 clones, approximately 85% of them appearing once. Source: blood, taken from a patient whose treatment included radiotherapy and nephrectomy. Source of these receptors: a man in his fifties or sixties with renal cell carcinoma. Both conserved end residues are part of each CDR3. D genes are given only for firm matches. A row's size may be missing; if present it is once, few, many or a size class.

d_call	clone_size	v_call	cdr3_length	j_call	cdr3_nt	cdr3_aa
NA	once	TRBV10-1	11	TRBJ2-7	TGCGCCACTCAGGAAGCCGGGGCTCCGTACTTC	CATQEAGAPYF
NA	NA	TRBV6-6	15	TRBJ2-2	TGTGCCAGCAACTTCCGACAGGGGAGGGCCGGGGAGCTGTTTTTT	CASNFRQGRAGELFF
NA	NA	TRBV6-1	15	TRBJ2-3	TGTGCCAGCAGACCGGGCCTCTCTGGGGGTGATACGCAGTATTTT	CASRPGLSGGDTQYF
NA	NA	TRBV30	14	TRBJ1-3	TGTGCCTGGAGTGTAAAGGGGTCTGGAAACACCATATATTTT	CAWSVKGSGNTIYF
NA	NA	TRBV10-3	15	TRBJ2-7	TGTGCCATCAGTAACCGGGACACCCAAGGGGGAGAGCAGTACTTC	CAISNRDTQGGEQYF
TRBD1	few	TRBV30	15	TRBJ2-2	TGTGCCTGGGATCGAGACAGGGTTAACACCGGGGAGCTGTTTTTT	CAWDRDRVNTGELFF
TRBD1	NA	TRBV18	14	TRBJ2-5	TGTGCCAGCTCACCACTGGACAGGGGAGAGACCCAGTACTTC	CASSPLDRGETQYF
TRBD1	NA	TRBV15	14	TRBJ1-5	TGTGCCACCACCCAGGACAGGGGTAATCAGCCCCAGCATTTT	CATTQDRGNQPQHF
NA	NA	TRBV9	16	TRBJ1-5	TGTGCCAGCAGCGCCCGACAGAAAAGTAGCAATCAGCCCCAGCATTTT	CASSARQKSSNQPQHF
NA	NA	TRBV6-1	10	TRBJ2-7	TGTGCCAGTAACAGCTACGAGCAGTACTTC	CASNSYEQYF
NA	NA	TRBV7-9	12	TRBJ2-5	TGTGCCAGCAGCTTAAGGGAAGAGACCCAGTACTTC	CASSLREETQYF
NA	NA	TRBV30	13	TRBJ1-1	TGTGCCTGGAGCCGAATAGTTAACACTGAAGCTTTCTTT	CAWSRIVNTEAFF
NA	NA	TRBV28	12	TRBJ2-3	TGTGCCATCAGGGGTAGCCGGAATACGCAGTATTTT	CAIRGSRNTQYF
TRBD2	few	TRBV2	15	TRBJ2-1	TGTGCCAGCAGACCCAGTGGCGTGCGGGGGGATGAGCAGTTCTTC	CASRPSGVRGDEQFF
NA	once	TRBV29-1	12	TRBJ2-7	TGCAGCGTTGCTGGGACCGGGTACGAGCAGTACTTC	CSVAGTGYEQYF
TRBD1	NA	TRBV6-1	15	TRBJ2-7	TGTGCCAGCAGTTCCCGGGACAGGGAACCCTACGAGCAGTACTTC	CASSSRDREPYEQYF
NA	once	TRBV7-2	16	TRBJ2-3	TGTGCCAGCAGCTTAGGCGGGGGCGCCTACACAGATACGCAGTATTTT	CASSLGGGAYTDTQYF
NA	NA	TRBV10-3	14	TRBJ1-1	TGTGCCATCAGTGAGAGGCTCGCCGGCACTGAAGCTTTCTTT	CAISERLAGTEAFF
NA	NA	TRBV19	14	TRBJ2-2	TGTGCCAGTAGTATCGCGACGTCCAGCGGGGAGCTGTTTTTT	CASSIATSSGELFF
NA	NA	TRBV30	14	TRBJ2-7	TGTGCCTGGAGGGTTGGGGGGGGCAGTTACGAGCAGTACTTC	CAWRVGGGSYEQYF
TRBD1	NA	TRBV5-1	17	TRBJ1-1	TGCGCCAGCAGCTTTCTAGGGACAGGGGGCATGAACACTGAAGCTTTCTTT	CASSFLGTGGMNTEAFF
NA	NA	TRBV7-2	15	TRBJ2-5	TGTGCCAGCAGCTCGATGGTGGGGGGCCAAGAGACCCAGTACTTC	CASSSMVGGQETQYF
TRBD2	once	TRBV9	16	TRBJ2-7	TGTGCCAGCAGCGTGGGGCTGAGCGGGAGCTCCTACGAGCAGTACTTC	CASSVGLSGSSYEQYF
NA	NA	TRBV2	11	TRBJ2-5	TGTGCCAGCAGAAGAGAAAAGACCCAGTACTTC	CASRREKTQYF
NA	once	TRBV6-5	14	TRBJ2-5	TGTGCCAGCAGTTTTCGACAGGCCCAAGAGACCCAGTACTTC	CASSFRQAQETQYF
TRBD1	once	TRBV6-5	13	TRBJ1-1	TGTGCCAGCAGTAGGCGGGACAGAACTTCCTTTTTCTTT	CASSRRDRTSFFF
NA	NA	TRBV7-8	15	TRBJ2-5	TGTGCCAGCAGCTTAGGTGGGGGAGACCAAGAGACCCAGTACTTC	CASSLGGGDQETQYF
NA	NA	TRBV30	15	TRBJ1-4	TGTGCCTGGAGTGTAGGCCAGCCCTATTTAGAAAAACTGTTTTTT	CAWSVGQPYLEKLFF
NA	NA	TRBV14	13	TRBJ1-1	TGTGCCAGCAGTCCCAATCTGTGGGCGGAAGCTTTCTTT	CASSPNLWAEAFF
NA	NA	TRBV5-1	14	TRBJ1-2	TGCGCCAGCAGCTTGGCGGGCGGCGACTATGGCTACACCTTC	CASSLAGGDYGYTF
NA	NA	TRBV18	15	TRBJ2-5	TGTGCCAGCTCACCCAACATCGGGCCCCAAGAGACCCAGTACTTC	CASSPNIGPQETQYF
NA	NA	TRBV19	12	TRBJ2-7	TGTGCCAGTAGTATTTGGGGGAACGAGCAGTACTTC	CASSIWGNEQYF
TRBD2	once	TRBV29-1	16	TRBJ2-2	TGCAGCGTTGTGGGGCTAGCGGGGACCAACACCGGGGAGCTGTTTTTT	CSVVGLAGTNTGELFF
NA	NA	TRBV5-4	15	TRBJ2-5	TGTGCCAGCAGCTTGGCCGGGGGGCTGTCGGAGACCCAGTACTTC	CASSLAGGLSETQYF
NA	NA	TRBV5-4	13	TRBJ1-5	TGTGCCAGCAGCTTCGAGGGGAATCAGCCCCAGCATTTT	CASSFEGNQPQHF
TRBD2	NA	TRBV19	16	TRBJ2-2	TGTGCCAGTAGTACTCGACTAGCCTTTGACGGCGGGGAGCTGTTTTTT	CASSTRLAFDGGELFF
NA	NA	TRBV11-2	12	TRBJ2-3	TGTGCCAGCAGCTTAGTCGCAGATACGCAGTATTTT	CASSLVADTQYF
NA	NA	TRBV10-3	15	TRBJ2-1	TGTGCCATCGGGAAATACAGGGACCGGGAGAATGAGCAGTTCTTC	CAIGKYRDRENEQFF
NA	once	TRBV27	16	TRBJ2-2	TGTGCCAGCAGTCCCCGGGCCTTCTCCAGCACCGGGGAGCTGTTTTTT	CASSPRAFSSTGELFF
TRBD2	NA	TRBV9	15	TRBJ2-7	TGTGCCAGCAGCCCGCTAGCGGGAGGGCCGTTAGAGCAGTACTTC	CASSPLAGGPLEQYF
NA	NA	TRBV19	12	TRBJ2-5	TGTGCCAGTAGTATCTGGGGGGAGACCCAGTACTTC	CASSIWGETQYF
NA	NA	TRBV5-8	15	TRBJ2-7	TGTGCCAGCAGCTTGGCATCGGGGACCGTCTACGAGCAGTACTTC	CASSLASGTVYEQYF